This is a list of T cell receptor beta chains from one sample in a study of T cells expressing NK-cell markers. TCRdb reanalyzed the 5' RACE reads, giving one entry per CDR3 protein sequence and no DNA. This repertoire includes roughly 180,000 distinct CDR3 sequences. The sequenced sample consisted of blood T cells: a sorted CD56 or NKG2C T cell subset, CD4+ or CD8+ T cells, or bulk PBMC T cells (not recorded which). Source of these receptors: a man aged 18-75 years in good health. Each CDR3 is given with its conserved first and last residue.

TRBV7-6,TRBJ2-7,CASSIGWTTTYEQYF
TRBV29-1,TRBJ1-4,CSVGQGVVHEKLFF
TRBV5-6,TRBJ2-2,CASSPHTGELFF
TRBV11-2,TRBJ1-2,CASSLVRTGNGYTF
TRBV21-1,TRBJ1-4,CASSNETGLGIGTNEKLFF
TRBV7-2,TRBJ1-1,CASSLSAPRTEAFF
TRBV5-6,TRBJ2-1,CASSLEISGNEQFF
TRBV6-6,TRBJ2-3,CASSYRLDTQYF
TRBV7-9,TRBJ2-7,CASSVGADEQYF
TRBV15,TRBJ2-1,CATSRDSGLAGASSYNEQFF
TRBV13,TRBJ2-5,CASSVTSEQETQYF
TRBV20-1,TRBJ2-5,CSASTSGEVVKTQYF
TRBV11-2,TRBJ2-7,CASGFGLAGGSGDYEQYF
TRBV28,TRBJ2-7,CASSFMGENNEQYF
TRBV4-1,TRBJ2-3,CASSQRTSSLTDTQYF
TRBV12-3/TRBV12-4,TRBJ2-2,CASRITVNTGELFF
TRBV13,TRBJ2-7,CASSHSLGVPYEQYF
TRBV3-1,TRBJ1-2,CASSQAFLHGYTF
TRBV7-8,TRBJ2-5,CASSSPSGRSKETQYF
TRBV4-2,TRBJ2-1,CASSTLAGVSYNEQFF
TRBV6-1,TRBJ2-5,CASTPIGTEETQYF
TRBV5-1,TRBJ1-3,CASSSEGNTIYF
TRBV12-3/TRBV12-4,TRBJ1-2,CASSSSDGYGYTF
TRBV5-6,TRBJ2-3,CASSVPGLATRDTQYF
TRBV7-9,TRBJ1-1,CASSLSANEAFF
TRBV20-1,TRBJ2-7,CSAEGLAGGLSYEQYF
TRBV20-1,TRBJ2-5,CSAQWGLAVETQYF
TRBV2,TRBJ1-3,CALVGRGSGNTIYF
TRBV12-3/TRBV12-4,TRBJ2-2,CASSFTNTGELFF
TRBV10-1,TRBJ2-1,CASSELTGGSYNEQFF
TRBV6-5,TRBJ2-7,CASGPGGYEQYF
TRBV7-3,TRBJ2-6,CASSFLGVTGANVLTF
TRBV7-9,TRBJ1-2,CASSTPGQPQNGYTF
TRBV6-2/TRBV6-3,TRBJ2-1,CASGYGGGVYNEQFF
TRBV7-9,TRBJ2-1,CASSPPGLASSYNEQFF
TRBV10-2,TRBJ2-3,CASKPWTSGGDTDTQYF
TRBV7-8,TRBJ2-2,CASSPDGGYTGELFF
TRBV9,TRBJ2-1,CASSPRNYGGALNEQFF
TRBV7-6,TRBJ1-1,CASSLTGLDTEAFF
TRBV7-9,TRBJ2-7,CASRPEQGAGYEQYF
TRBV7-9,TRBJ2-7,CASSLVTDYSYEQYF
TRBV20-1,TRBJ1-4,CSATRRVDEKLFF
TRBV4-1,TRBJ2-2,CASSPVGTGGKPGELFF
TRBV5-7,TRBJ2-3,CASSFMLARGGMLTDTQYF
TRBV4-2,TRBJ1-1,CASSPYGGAEAFF
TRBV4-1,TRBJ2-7,CASSPYSGGGNEQYF
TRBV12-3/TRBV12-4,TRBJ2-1,CASSSGVGEQFF
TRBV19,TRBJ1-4,CASSLGGEKLFF
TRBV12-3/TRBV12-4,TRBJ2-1,CASSLDRSSYNEQFF
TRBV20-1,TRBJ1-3,CSAWDSGNTIYF
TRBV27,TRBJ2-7,CASRGLAGTDSYEQYF